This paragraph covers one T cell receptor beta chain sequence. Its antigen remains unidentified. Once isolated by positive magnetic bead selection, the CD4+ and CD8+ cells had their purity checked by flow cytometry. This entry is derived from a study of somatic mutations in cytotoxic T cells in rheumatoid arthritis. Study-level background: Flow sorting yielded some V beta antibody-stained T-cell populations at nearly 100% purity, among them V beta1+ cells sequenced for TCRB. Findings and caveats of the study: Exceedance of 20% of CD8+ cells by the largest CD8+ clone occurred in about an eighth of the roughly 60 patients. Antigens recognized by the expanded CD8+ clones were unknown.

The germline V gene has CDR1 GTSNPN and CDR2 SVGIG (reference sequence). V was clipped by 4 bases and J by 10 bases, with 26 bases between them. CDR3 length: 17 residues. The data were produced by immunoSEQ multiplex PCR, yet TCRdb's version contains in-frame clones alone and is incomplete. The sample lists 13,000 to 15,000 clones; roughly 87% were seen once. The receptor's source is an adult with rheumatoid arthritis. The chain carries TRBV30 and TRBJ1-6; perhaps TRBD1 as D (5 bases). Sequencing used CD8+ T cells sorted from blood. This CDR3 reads CAWTNPRVGVFGSPLHF. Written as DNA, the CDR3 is TGTGCCTGGACCAACCCCAGGGTGGGGGTATTTGGATCACCCCTCCACTTT.